Below, 3 T cell receptor beta chains from the same sample are listed, as sequenced in a study of T cells in Graves' hyperthyroidism and ophthalmopathy. The source material, RNA transcripts, was used to amplify TCR beta CDR3 regions. HTBI primers drove first-round RT-PCR of the TCR CDR3. From the multiplex PCR reads, TCRdb called clonotypes with MiXCR, one entry per CDR3 protein. The table lists 500,000 or so distinct CDR3 sequences, roughly 16% of them singletons. Sequencing was performed on blood. The receptors were sampled from a young woman with Graves' ophthalmopathy.

This chain connects TRBV29-1 to TRBJ2-2; unclear D gene. CDR1 is SQVTM, CDR2 ANQGSEA, per germline. The V end lost 7 bases, the J end lost 6 bases, and 9 bases lay between the germline ends. The CDR3 runs 11 residues. The CDR3: CSASESGELFF. CDR3 bases: TGCAGCGCCTCTGAGTCCGGGGAGCTGTTTTTT.

This rearrangement joins TRBV15 to TRBJ1-3, with no clear D. The germline V gene encodes CDR1 LNHNV and CDR2 YYDKDF (reference sequence). The CDR3 length is 14 residues. V dropped 0 bases and J dropped 5 bases, with 8 bases sitting between them. The CDR3 protein is CATSREWMRNTIYF. The CDR3 DNA is TGTGCCACCAGCAGAGAATGGATGCGAAACACCATATATTTT.

The chain combines TRBV4-1 with TRBJ1-5; TRBD1 agrees at 8 bases. The CDR3 runs to 15 residues. Germline V gene sequence: CDR1 MGHRA, CDR2 YSYEKL. Trimming took 3 bases from V and 5 from J; bases not matched to a gene: 6. The CDR3, as DNA: TGCGCCAGCAGCCAGGATGGACAGGGCTATCAGCCCCAGCATTTT. As protein: CASSQDGQGYQPQHF.